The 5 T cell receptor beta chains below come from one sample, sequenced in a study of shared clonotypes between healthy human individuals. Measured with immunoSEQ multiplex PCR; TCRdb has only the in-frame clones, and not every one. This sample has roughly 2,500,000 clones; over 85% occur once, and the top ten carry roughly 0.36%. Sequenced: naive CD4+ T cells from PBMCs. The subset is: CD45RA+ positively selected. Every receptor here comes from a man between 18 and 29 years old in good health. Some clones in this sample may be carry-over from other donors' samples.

As DNA, the CDR3 is TGTGCCAGCAGCGCGCACGGGGGGTACCAAGAGACCCAGTACTTC. It encodes CASSAHGGYQETQYF. The rearrangement uses TRBV2 and TRBJ2-5, with 7 bases fitting TRBD2. The CDR3 contains 15 residues. From germline, CDR1 is SNHLY and CDR2 FYNNEI. V dropped 6 bases and J dropped 0; count of bases not matched to a gene: 7.

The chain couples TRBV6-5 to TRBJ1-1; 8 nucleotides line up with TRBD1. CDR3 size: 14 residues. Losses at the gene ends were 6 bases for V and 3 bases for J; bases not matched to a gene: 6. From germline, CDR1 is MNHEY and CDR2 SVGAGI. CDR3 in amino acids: CASRRTGGYTEAFF. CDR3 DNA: TGTGCCAGCAGGCGAACAGGGGGTTACACTGAAGCTTTCTTT.

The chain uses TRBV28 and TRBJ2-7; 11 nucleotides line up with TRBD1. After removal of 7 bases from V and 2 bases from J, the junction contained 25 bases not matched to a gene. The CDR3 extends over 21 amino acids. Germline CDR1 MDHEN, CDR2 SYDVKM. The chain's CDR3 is CASTSLDRGRRASGYTYEQYF. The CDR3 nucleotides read TGTGCCAGCACCTCGTTGGACAGGGGGCGCAGGGCTAGCGGGTACACCTACGAGCAGTACTTC.

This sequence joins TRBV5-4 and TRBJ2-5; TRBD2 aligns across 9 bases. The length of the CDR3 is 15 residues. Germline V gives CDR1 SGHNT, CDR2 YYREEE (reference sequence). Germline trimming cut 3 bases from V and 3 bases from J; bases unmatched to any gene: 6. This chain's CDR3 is CASSSQTSGKETQYF. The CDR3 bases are TGTGCCAGCAGCTCCCAGACTAGCGGAAAAGAGACCCAGTACTTC. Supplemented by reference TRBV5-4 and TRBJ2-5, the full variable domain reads ETGVTQSPTHLIKTRGQQVTLRCSSQSGHNTVSWYQQALGQGPQFIFQYYREEENGRGNFPPRFSGLQFPNYSSELNVNALELDDSALYLCASSSQTSGKETQYFGPGTRLLVL.

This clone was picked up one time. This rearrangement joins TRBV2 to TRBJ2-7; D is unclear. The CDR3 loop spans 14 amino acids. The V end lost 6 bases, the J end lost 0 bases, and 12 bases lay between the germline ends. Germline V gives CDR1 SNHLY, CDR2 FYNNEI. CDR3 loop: CASRGRWGSYEQYF. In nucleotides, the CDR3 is TGTGCCAGCAGAGGCAGGTGGGGCTCCTACGAGCAGTACTTC.